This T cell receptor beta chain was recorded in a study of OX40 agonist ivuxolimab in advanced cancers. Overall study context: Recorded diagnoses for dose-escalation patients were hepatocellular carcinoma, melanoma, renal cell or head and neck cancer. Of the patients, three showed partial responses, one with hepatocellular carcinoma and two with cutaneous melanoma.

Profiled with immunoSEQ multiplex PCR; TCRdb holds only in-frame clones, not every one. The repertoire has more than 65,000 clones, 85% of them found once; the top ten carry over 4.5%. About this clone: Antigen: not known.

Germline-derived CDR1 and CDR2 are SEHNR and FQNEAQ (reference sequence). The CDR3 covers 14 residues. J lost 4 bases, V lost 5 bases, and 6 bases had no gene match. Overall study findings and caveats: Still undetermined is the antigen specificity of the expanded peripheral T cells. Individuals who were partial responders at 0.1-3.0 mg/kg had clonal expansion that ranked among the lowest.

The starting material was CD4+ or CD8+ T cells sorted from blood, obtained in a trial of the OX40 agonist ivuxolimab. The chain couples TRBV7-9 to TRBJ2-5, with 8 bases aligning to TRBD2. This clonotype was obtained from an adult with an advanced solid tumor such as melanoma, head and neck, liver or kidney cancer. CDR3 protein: CASSTAGGGETQYF. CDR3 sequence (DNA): TGTGCCAGCAGCACCGCGGGGGGCGGAGAGACCCAGTACTTC.